One and the same sample provided the 10 T cell receptor beta chains below, sequenced in a study of cytomegalovirus exposure and HLA in healthy donors. Primers: 60 Vbeta forward and 13 Jbeta reverse. The method was immunoSEQ multiplex PCR; TCRdb's version includes in-frame clones alone and lacks a portion of them. This sample carries around 37,000 clones, with roughly 5.8% going to the ten biggest clones. Specimen: PBMCs. The receptor source for this set is a human donor in good health.

The V call is TRBV7-9, the J call TRBJ2-7, with D tentatively TRBD1 (5 bases). The CDR3 runs to 13 residues. Germline values: CDR1 SEHNR, CDR2 FQNEAQ (reference sequence). Trimming shortened V by 3 bases and J by 0 bases, and 6 bases separated the two germline ends. As DNA, the CDR3 is TGTGCCAGCAGCTTCAGGGACTCCTACGAGCAGTACTTC. Protein sequence: CASSFRDSYEQYF.

The chain carries TRBV5-1 and TRBJ2-1; D may be TRBD2 (5 bases). CDR3 length: 14 residues. The germline gives CDR1 SGHRS, CDR2 YFSETQ. V shed 2 bases and J shed 3 bases, with 9 bases lying between them. CDR3 amino acids: CASSFNGVYNEQFF. For the CDR3, the DNA is TGCGCCAGCAGCTTCAACGGGGTCTACAATGAGCAGTTCTTC.

The CDR3 region has the DNA TGTGCCTGGAGTGTGACTAGCGGGGGCCAGGACAATGAGCAGTTCTTC. Its translation: CAWSVTSGGQDNEQFF. The rearrangement joins TRBV30 to TRBJ2-1; 12 bases fit TRBD2. The CDR3 covers 16 residues. Germline CDR1 and CDR2: GTSNPN and SVGIG (reference sequence). V dropped 0 bases and J dropped 5; count of bases not matched to a gene: 5.

V and J are TRBV30 and TRBJ2-1; D may be TRBD1 (6 bases). Trimming stripped 8 bases from V and 7 bases from J, with 21 bases between. The CDR3 extends over 14 amino acids. Germline V lookup: CDR1 GTSNPN, CDR2 SVGIG (reference sequence). CDR3 residues: CAGTYRVYRNEQFF. In nucleotides, the CDR3 is TGTGCCGGAACCTACAGGGTTTATAGGAATGAGCAGTTCTTC.

V and J are TRBV28 and TRBJ1-3; D call uncertain. V was clipped by 2 bases and J by 0 bases, with 11 bases between them. CDR1 MDHEN and CDR2 SYDVKM come from the germline V gene. The CDR3 sequence is 16 residues long. CDR3 bases: TGTGCCAGCAGTTTAGGGAGAAGGAGCTCTGGAAACACCATATATTTT. This gives the protein CASSLGRRSSGNTIYF.

Turning to this clone: The junction shows a germline mismatch at one end, possibly a read error. V and J are TRBV7-7 and TRBJ2-2; TRBD1 aligns across 7 bases. This CDR3 contains 14 residues. Germline CDR1 SSHAT, CDR2 FNYEAQ (reference sequence). As DNA, the CDR3 is TGTGCTAGCAGCGCACAGGGGAGCACCGGGGAGCTGTTTTTT. Translation gives CASSAQGSTGELFF. The full variable domain, its missing parts supplied by reference TRBV7-7 and TRBJ2-2, is GAGVSQSPRYKVTKRGQDVTLRCDPISSHATLYWYQQALGQGPEFLTYFNYEAQPDKSGLPSDRFSAERPEGSISTLTIQRTEQRDSAMYRCASSAQGSTGELFFGEGSRLTVL.

The rearrangement uses TRBV12-5 and TRBJ2-3, with 7 bases identical to TRBD1. Germline lookup yields CDR1 LGHNT and CDR2 FRNRAP. Losses at the gene ends were 5 bases for V and 4 bases for J; bases not matched to a gene: 6. The CDR3 runs to 14 residues. In DNA form, the CDR3 reads TGTGCTAGTGGTCCGGGACAGAACGCAGATACGCAGTATTTT. It translates to CASGPGQNADTQYF.

The rearrangement joins TRBV28 to TRBJ2-7; 7 bases are shared with TRBD1. This CDR3 is 12 amino acids long. The V gene end was trimmed by 10 bases and the J gene end by 0 bases; junction bases not matched to a gene: 3. Germline V gives CDR1 MDHEN, CDR2 SYDVKM. The CDR3 region has the DNA TGTGCCACCTGGGACAGCTCCTACGAGCAGTACTTC. The encoded protein is CATWDSSYEQYF.

The chain recombines TRBV5-6 with TRBJ2-1; TRBD1 aligns across 7 bases. V lost 2 bases to trimming and J lost 5 bases; unmatched junction nucleotides: 4. This CDR3 has 14 residues. CDR1 and CDR2 from the germline V gene are SGHDT and YYEEEE. CDR3 sequence (DNA): TGTGCCAGCAGCTTCGAAGACAGGGACAATGAGCAGTTCTTC. Translation: CASSFEDRDNEQFF.

For this clone: Other DNA sequences in the sample encode the same CDR3. The V call is TRBV30, the J call TRBJ1-1; 7 bases agree with TRBD1. J was trimmed by 3 bases and V by 8 bases; bases with no gene match: 9. Germline CDR1 reads GTSNPN; CDR2 reads SVGIG (reference sequence). The CDR3 loop spans 13 amino acids. The CDR3 sequence: CAAQGLEDTEAFF. The CDR3 nucleotides are TGTGCCGCACAGGGGCTTGAGGACACTGAAGCTTTCTTT. Based on the CDR3 plus reference TRBV30 and TRBJ1-1, the full variable domain is SQTIHQWPATLVQPVGSPLSLECTVEGTSNPNLYWYRQAAGRGLQLLFYSVGIGQISSEVPQNLSASRPQDRQFILSSKKLLLSDSGFYLCAAQGLEDTEAFFGQGTRLTVV.